The 4 T cell receptor beta chains in this list originate from one sample, sequenced in a study of T cells in Graves' hyperthyroidism and ophthalmopathy (dated by TCRdb to the late 2010s). The receptor library was made with multiplex PCR. The sample was run on an Illumina HiSeq 2000. The TCR beta CDR3 regions were amplified from the RNA transcripts. The first round of RT-PCR for the TCR CDR3 was performed with the HTBI primer set and the Qiagen OneStep RT-PCR kit. TCRdb trimmed public reads at Q25 via fastp, called clones via MiXCR and kept in-frame beta chains. Rows are combined by CDR3 protein, so each entry shows the most common genes and DNA. Present in this sample are about 500,000 distinct CDR3 sequences, roughly 16% of which were seen just once. The ten largest make up approximately 30% of the sample. Sequencing was carried out using blood. All receptors derive from a woman aged 25 to 39 with Graves' ophthalmopathy.

This clonotype was seen only a few times. The chain uses TRBV7-2 and TRBJ2-1, with D unresolved. CDR3 size: 14 residues. Trimming removed 2 bases at V and 5 bases at J, with 10 bases between. CDR1 and CDR2 from the germline V gene are SGHTA and FQGNSA. CDR3: CASSLSRADNEQFF. Here the CDR3 DNA reads TGTGCCAGCAGCTTAAGCCGGGCAGACAATGAGCAGTTCTTC.

Many counts were recorded for this clonotype. The chain joins TRBV28 to TRBJ2-5; 8 bases map to TRBD2. The germline CDR1 and CDR2 sequences are MDHEN and SYDVKM. The V segment lost 5 bases and the J segment 3 bases; nucleotides outside the gene matches: 5. This CDR3 comprises 14 residues. In DNA form, the CDR3 reads TGTGCCAGCAGTCCGGGACTAGTAAAAGAGACCCAGTACTTC. Protein: CASSPGLVKETQYF.

This clonotype was observed a few times. One junction end disagrees with the germline gene, perhaps due to a read error. This chain connects TRBV20-1 to TRBJ1-2, with D unresolved. The germline V gene encodes CDR1 DFQATT and CDR2 SNEGSKA (reference sequence). This CDR3 contains 13 residues. CDR3 nucleotides: TGCAGTGCTGGAGACAAAGGTGGCTATGGCTACACCTTC. Translated: CSAGDKGGYGYTF.

This clonotype was found a few times. The chain is built from TRBV20-1 and TRBJ2-3, with D possibly being TRBD1 or TRBD2 (6 bases each). Germline loops: CDR1 DFQATT, CDR2 SNEGSKA (reference sequence). The CDR3 loop spans 24 amino acids. V dropped 6 bases and J dropped 9 bases, with 52 bases sitting between them. The CDR3 nucleotides are TGCAGTGCCCGGGGGCGCGGGCCTTTTCCCGTTTCCCCGGACCTCCGCAGGGCGAGGGGGACGCAGTATTTT. This gives the protein CSARGRGPFPVSPDLRRARGTQYF.